This T cell receptor (beta chain) was captured in a study of blood T cell repertoires in COVID-19. Overall study context: Some COVID-19 samples were acute and others convalescent; all came from the United States, Italy and Spain. From T cells, B-cell-depleted T cells, or PBMCs came the material, which was cDNA or gDNA.

Authors' methods: Reference gene primer amplification in the assay estimated nucleated cell counts. The table came from immunoSEQ multiplex PCR; TCRdb's copy has only in-frame clones and leaves some out. Clonal size and the V and J genes are those of that table, whereas D and trimming came from the DNA. The sample has 70,000 to 95,000 clones, about four fifths seen once; the top ten hold about a fifth. CDR1 MNHEY and CDR2 SMNVEV come from the germline V gene (reference sequence). V was clipped by 5 bases and J by 5 bases; unmatched bases: 4. This CDR3 contains 14 residues. Sequences were obtained from peripheral blood. This chain links TRBV27 with TRBJ2-2, with 8 bases identical to TRBD1. This TCR was recovered from a human donor in a cohort sampled during active COVID-19. In nucleotides, the CDR3 is TGTGCCAGCAGTCCTCGACAGGGGACCGGGGAGCTGTTTTTT. It translates to CASSPRQGTGELFF.